The 25 T cell receptor beta chains reported below all come from one sample, sequenced in a study of Graves' ophthalmopathy and Graves' hyperthyroidism. Beta-chain TCR CDR3 regions were amplified from RNA transcripts. Following a first-round RT-PCR that used HTBI primers, a second-round multiplex PCR was carried out. One entry per CDR3 protein, called by TCRdb with MiXCR from the multiplex PCR reads. Altogether over 150,000 distinct CDR3 sequences are present, over 35% being singletons, with the ten largest covering under 6.5%. What was sequenced was peripheral blood. The receptor set was obtained from a woman aged 40 to 50 with Graves' ophthalmopathy.

V and J are TRBV6-1 and TRBJ1-5; perhaps TRBD1 as D (5 bases). The V end lost 1 base, the J end lost 3 bases, and 7 bases lay between the germline ends. The CDR3 runs 14 residues. Looked up from germline, CDR1 is MNHNS and CDR2 is SASEGT. CDR3 region: CASSEGQNNQPQHF. Written as DNA, the CDR3 is TGTGCCAGCAGTGAAGGACAGAACAATCAGCCCCAGCATTTT.

This clonotype was counted many times. The chain combines TRBV7-9 with TRBJ1-1; D remains unclear. CDR1 is SEHNR, CDR2 FQNEAQ, per germline (reference sequence). The CDR3 loop spans 12 amino acids. Trimming pared 1 base from V and 10 bases from J, leaving 10 bases between. CDR3 sequence: CASSLEEEGAFF. CDR3 coding DNA: TGTGCCAGCAGCTTAGAGGAAGAGGGAGCTTTCTTT.

This clonotype was counted many times. V usage is TRBV12-3 or TRBV12-4 and J usage is TRBJ1-5, with TRBD1 matching over 7 bases. V lost 5 bases, J lost 0 bases, and 1 base stayed unmatched. This CDR3 contains 14 residues. In DNA, the CDR3 is TGTGCCAGCAGTAGGGACAGTAGCAATCAGCCCCAGCATTTT. It yields the protein CASSRDSSNQPQHF.

This clonotype was picked up many times. This chain connects TRBV6-2 or TRBV6-3 to TRBJ1-5; D is unresolved. The V end lost 2 bases, the J end lost 2 bases, and 10 bases lay between the germline ends. The CDR3 runs 15 residues. The germline gives CDR1 MNHEY, CDR2 SVGEGT. CDR3 nucleotide sequence: TGTGCCAGCAGTTACGTCTCAGGAGGCAATCAGCCCCAGCATTTT. The encoded protein is CASSYVSGGNQPQHF.

This chain uses TRBV6-1 with TRBJ2-5; D may be TRBD2 (6 bases). The V and J ends lost 11 bases and 6 bases respectively, with 7 bases between them. The CDR3 has 9 amino acids. In germline, CDR1 is MNHNS, CDR2 SASEGT. For the CDR3, the DNA is TGTGCCGCGGGGCAGACCCAGTACTTC. It yields the protein CAAGQTQYF.

This clonotype was seen a few times. The J gene is TRBJ2-7, the V gene TRBV27, with D possibly TRBD1 on 6 matching bases. This CDR3 spans 14 amino acids. Trimming removed 7 bases at V and 2 bases at J, with 15 bases between. Germline V CDR1 and CDR2: MNHEY, SMNVEV (reference sequence). This chain's CDR3 is CASKLTGQAYEQYF. CDR3 bases: TGTGCCAGCAAGTTAACAGGGCAGGCCTACGAGCAGTACTTC.

V and J are TRBV12-3 or TRBV12-4 and TRBJ1-1; a possible D gene is TRBD1 (5 bases). V was cut by 3 bases and J by 8 bases, with 10 bases left in between. The CDR3 length is 12 residues. In DNA, the CDR3 is TGTGCCAGCAGTTTTACAGGTTTGGAAGCTTTCTTT. It encodes CASSFTGLEAFF.

The genes are TRBV2 and TRBJ2-7, with D perhaps matching TRBD1 or TRBD2 (5 bases each). Trimming took 7 bases from V and 0 from J, leaving 13 bases between them. CDR3 size: 14 residues. Germline V gene data show CDR1 as SNHLY and CDR2 as FYNNEI. CDR3 region: CASKAGTTSYEQYF. DNA of the CDR3: TGTGCCAGCAAGGCCGGGACCACCTCCTACGAGCAGTACTTC.

There are many counts of this clonotype. V usage is TRBV18 and J usage is TRBJ1-2; D remains unclear. Germline V gene sequence: CDR1 KGHSH, CDR2 LQKENI. Trimming pared 3 bases from V and 1 base from J, leaving 12 bases between. The CDR3 is 15 residues long. The CDR3 DNA is TGTGCCAGCTCACCCGCCTCGGACGGTAACTATGGCTACACCTTC. Protein: CASSPASDGNYGYTF.

The rearrangement links TRBV6-1 to TRBJ2-7, with 11 bases lining up with TRBD2. J lost 2 bases, V lost 5 bases, and 8 bases had no gene match. Germline CDR1 is MNHNS and CDR2 is SASEGT. This CDR3 region has 16 residues. The CDR3 DNA sequence: TGTGCCAGCAGTCTCGGGACTAGCGGAGCCACCTACGAGCAGTACTTC. Its protein product is CASSLGTSGATYEQYF.

The rearrangement uses TRBV12-3 or TRBV12-4 and TRBJ2-7; D gene ambiguous. CDR3 length: 14 residues. V lost 5 bases and J lost 6, with 17 bases in between. In DNA form, the CDR3 reads TGTGCCAGCAGTGCCGCCGGGCCGGGCTTCGAGCAGTACTTC. It translates to CASSAAGPGFEQYF.

The chain links TRBV28 to TRBJ1-2, with TRBD1 as a possible D gene (6 bases). Germline V lookup: CDR1 MDHEN, CDR2 SYDVKM. CDR3 size: 15 residues. Trimming shortened V by 4 bases and J by 8 bases, and 20 bases separated the two germline ends. CDR3 region: CASSSKGELAGGYTF. The CDR3 bases are TGTGCCAGCAGTTCCAAGGGGGAACTGGCTGGCGGCTACACCTTC.

This clonotype was detected many times. The chain links TRBV29-1 to TRBJ2-7; 8 bases align to TRBD2. V lost 7 bases and J lost 0; bases outside the gene matches: 11. This CDR3 spans 15 amino acids. Germline CDR1 reads SQVTM; CDR2 reads ANQGSEA. The CDR3 DNA reads TGCAGCGGGATACTAACTAGCGGAAGCTCCTACGAGCAGTACTTC. Translated, it gives CSGILTSGSSYEQYF.

This clonotype appeared many times. The chain combines TRBV6-2 or TRBV6-3 with TRBJ2-5, with D tentatively TRBD1 or TRBD2 (5 bases each). V was trimmed by 5 bases and J by 4 bases, leaving 17 bases between them. Germline V gene lookup returns CDR1 MNHEY and CDR2 SVGEGT. The CDR3 length is 15 residues. The CDR3: CASSDGAGMGETQYF. Written as DNA, the CDR3 is TGTGCCAGCAGTGACGGGGCAGGGATGGGAGAGACCCAGTACTTC.

This clonotype was observed at least ten times. The chain is built from TRBV19 and TRBJ2-7; 8 nucleotides agree with TRBD2. J gave up 3 bases and V 9 bases, and 10 bases lay outside the gene matches. The CDR3 runs 14 residues. Germline lookup yields CDR1 LNHDA and CDR2 SQIVND (reference sequence). CDR3 sequence reads: CASSLSGAHYEQYF. The CDR3, as DNA: TGTGCCAGCAGCCTTAGCGGGGCTCACTACGAGCAGTACTTC.

The gene calls are TRBV6-2 or TRBV6-3 and TRBJ2-7; D is perhaps TRBD2 (5 bases). CDR3 length: 12 residues. The germline V gene encodes CDR1 MNHEY and CDR2 SVGEGT. Deletions cut 2 bases from V and 9 bases from J, with 11 bases between. The CDR3 coding sequence is TGTGCCAGCAGTTACGTAGGAGGTCCGCAGTACTTC. Translated: CASSYVGGPQYF.

The CDR3 reads CASRKGKQPQHF. The CDR3 DNA follows: TGTGCCAGCAGAAAGGGGAAACAGCCCCAGCATTTT. The chain links TRBV28 to TRBJ1-5; D is possibly TRBD1 (5 bases). The V gene lost 6 bases and the J gene lost 7 bases, with 10 bases spanning the gap. Germline values: CDR1 MDHEN, CDR2 SYDVKM. This CDR3 spans 12 amino acids. Together with reference TRBV28 and TRBJ1-5, the CDR3 gives the full variable domain: DVKVTQSSRYLVKRTGEKVFLECVQDMDHENMFWYRQDPGLGLRLIYFSYDVKMKEKGDIPEGYSVSREKKERFSLILESASTNQTSMYLCASRKGKQPQHFGDGTRLSIL.

This chain links TRBV12-3 or TRBV12-4 with TRBJ1-2, with D maybe TRBD1 (5 bases). The CDR3 consists of 14 residues. V was pared by 4 bases and J by 2 bases, with 11 bases between. CDR3 nucleotide sequence: TGTGCCAGCAGTTCAGCAGGGATAAACTATGGCTACACCTTC. This codes for CASSSAGINYGYTF.

At least ten counts were recorded for this clonotype. This chain uses TRBV20-1 with TRBJ1-2, with D perhaps TRBD1 (5 bases). CDR1 is DFQATT and CDR2 is SNEGSKA in the germline V gene (reference sequence). The germline V and J ends were trimmed by 5 bases and 0 bases, with 13 bases remaining between them. CDR3 length equals 14 residues. CDR3 amino acids: CSASSRQTNYGYTF. In DNA, the CDR3 is TGCAGTGCTTCTTCCAGACAGACTAACTATGGCTACACCTTC.

This clonotype has ten or more counts. The junction does not match germline at one end; this may be a read error. The J gene is TRBJ1-2, the V gene TRBV6-5; D is uncertain. The CDR3 runs to 13 residues. Germline V gene lookup returns CDR1 MNHEY and CDR2 SVGAGI. CDR3 sequence (DNA): TGTGCCACCAGTTACGGTGCTAACTATGGCTACACCTTC. It yields the protein CATSYGANYGYTF.

The J gene is TRBJ2-5, the V gene TRBV29-1, with D possibly matching TRBD1 (5 bases). The CDR3 runs to 14 residues. In germline, CDR1 is SQVTM, CDR2 ANQGSEA. Trimming took 3 bases from V and 2 from J, leaving 13 bases between them. The CDR3 region is CSVEMATVQETQYF. The CDR3 DNA sequence: TGCAGCGTTGAGATGGCGACAGTTCAAGAGACCCAGTACTTC.

At least ten counts were recorded for this clonotype. The chain couples TRBV5-1 to TRBJ2-2; D gene unclear. V lost 4 bases and J 2 bases, leaving 6 bases between the germline ends. CDR3 length equals 13 residues. CDR1 and CDR2 (germline): SGHRS, YFSETQ. CDR3 nucleotide sequence: TGCGCCAGCAGCACGTATAACACCGGGGAGCTGTTTTTT. Translated: CASSTYNTGELFF.

This clonotype was detected many times. This rearrangement joins TRBV6-5 to TRBJ1-1; D call uncertain. V was trimmed by 2 bases and J by 1 base, leaving 8 bases between them. Per germline, CDR1 MNHEY and CDR2 SVGAGI. The CDR3 runs to 14 residues. The CDR3 DNA reads TGTGCCAGCAGTTACGGGTACGGGAACACTGAAGCTTTCTTT. Translation: CASSYGYGNTEAFF.

The rearrangement links TRBV28 to TRBJ2-4, with unresolved D. The CDR3 is 15 residues long. The V gene's germline CDR1 is MDHEN and CDR2 SYDVKM. The ends were cut back, 2 bases at V and 0 bases at J, with 8 bases in the middle. The CDR3 DNA follows: TGTGCCAGCAGTTTAAGGGCCCTAGCCAAAAACATTCAGTACTTC. Amino acid sequence: CASSLRALAKNIQYF. Supplemented by reference TRBV28 and TRBJ2-4, the full variable domain reads DVKVTQSSRYLVKRTGEKVFLECVQDMDHENMFWYRQDPGLGLRLIYFSYDVKMKEKGDIPEGYSVSREKKERFSLILESASTNQTSMYLCASSLRALAKNIQYFGAGTRLSVL.

V usage is TRBV13 and J usage is TRBJ2-4; D is unresolved. The CDR3 has 14 residues. The V and J ends lost 0 bases and 8 bases respectively, with 11 bases between them. The germline V gene encodes CDR1 PRHDT and CDR2 FYEKMQ (reference sequence). The CDR3 sequence is CASSLGGDADIQYF. CDR3 sequence (DNA): TGTGCCAGCAGCTTAGGTGGTGATGCAGACATTCAGTACTTC.